The clone carrying this TCR beta chain came up once. The CDR3 is 16 residues long. After removal of 4 bases from V and 0 bases from J, the junction contained 4 bases not matched to a gene. CDR1 and CDR2 from the germline V gene are SGHNT and YYREEE (reference sequence). The data were obtained in a study of blood T cell repertoires in COVID-19. Study information: Whether acute or convalescent, the COVID-19 samples came from the United States, Italy and Spain. PBMCs, B-cell-depleted T cells, or T cells were the source of the cDNA or gDNA that made up the material.

TCRdb's copy holds only in-frame clones and misses some; the assay was immunoSEQ multiplex PCR. This table holds about 220,000 clones, more than 75% found once. The chain combines TRBV5-4 with TRBJ2-6, with TRBD1 matching over 7 bases. Material for sequencing was peripheral blood. This clonotype was sampled from a woman of 80 years or more with COVID-19, enrolled during active disease. Here the CDR3 reads CASSLGQSSGANVLTF. CDR3 nucleotide sequence: TGTGCCAGCAGCCTGGGACAGTCCTCTGGGGCCAACGTCCTGACTTTC.